These 8 T cell receptor beta chains originate from one sample sequenced in a study of cytomegalovirus exposure and HLA in healthy donors. PCR was performed using 60 Vbeta and 13 Jbeta primers. The data were produced by immunoSEQ multiplex PCR, yet TCRdb's version contains in-frame clones alone and is incomplete. The sample has 85,000 to 130,000 clones, 84% seen once. Sequencing was done on a sample of PBMCs. These receptors came from a woman aged 18-30 years in good health and CMV-seronegative.

The chain uses TRBV15 and TRBJ2-3; 12 nucleotides agree with TRBD2. This CDR3 has 19 amino acids. The V and J ends lost 5 bases and 0 bases, in that order; junction bases with no gene match: 12. Germline values: CDR1 LNHNV, CDR2 YYDKDF (reference sequence). The CDR3 is CATSLPWTSGILSTDTQYF. The CDR3, as DNA: TGTGCCACCAGCCTTCCTTGGACTAGCGGGATACTTAGCACAGATACGCAGTATTTT.

The chain uses TRBV4-2 and TRBJ1-2; TRBD1 agrees at 8 bases. Germline CDR1 LGHNA, CDR2 YNFKEQ. The trim removed 1 base at V and 4 bases at J, leaving 5 bases unmatched. The CDR3 has 15 amino acids. The DNA for the CDR3 is TGTGCCAGCAGCCAAGTTAGAGGACAGGGCTATGGCTACACCTTC. It encodes CASSQVRGQGYGYTF.

The rearrangement links TRBV4-2 to TRBJ2-5, with 16 positions matching TRBD2. The end of the DNA fits TRBJ2-7 better, so the J call may be wrong. Germline V CDR1 and CDR2: LGHNA, YNFKEQ. This CDR3 has 17 residues. The CDR3 bases are TGTGCCAGCAGCCAATTGGGACTAGCGGGAGGGCCGTACGAGCAGTACTTC. Residues: CASSQLGLAGGPYEQYF.

This chain connects TRBV5-1 to TRBJ2-1, with 10 bases matching TRBD2. V lost 3 bases and J lost 4; bases outside the gene matches: 4. The CDR3 spans 15 residues. Germline V CDR1 and CDR2: SGHRS, YFSETQ. CDR3 protein: CASSSGLALYNEQFF. CDR3 coding DNA: TGCGCCAGCAGCTCGGGACTAGCGCTGTACAATGAGCAGTTCTTC.

This chain joins TRBV30 and TRBJ2-3; 7 nucleotides line up with TRBD2. V gave up 4 bases and J gave up 2 bases; unmatched junction bases: 6. Germline lookup yields CDR1 GTSNPN and CDR2 SVGIG (reference sequence). The CDR3 contains 14 residues. CDR3 residues: CAWNPRGVTDTQYF. CDR3 DNA: TGTGCCTGGAATCCACGGGGGGTCACAGATACGCAGTATTTT.

V gene TRBV5-1 combines with J gene TRBJ1-6; no clear D. Trimming cost V 4 bases and J 1 base, with 12 bases left between them. The CDR3 has 16 residues. Germline values: CDR1 SGHRS, CDR2 YFSETQ. The CDR3 loop reads CASSLDSGSYNSPLHF. The CDR3 nucleotides read TGCGCCAGCAGCCTAGACTCCGGGTCCTATAATTCACCCCTCCACTTT.

This chain uses TRBV27 with TRBJ2-5, with 8 bases lining up with TRBD2. The CDR3 sequence is 16 residues long. The junction had 8 bases not matched to a gene; V was cut back by 3 bases and J by 2 bases. The germline V gene has CDR1 MNHEY and CDR2 SMNVEV (reference sequence). Written as DNA, the CDR3 is TGTGCCAGCAGTTTCCGAATAGCGGGGAGGCAAGAGACCCAGTACTTC. Its protein product is CASSFRIAGRQETQYF.

This clone was seen only once. The rearrangement uses TRBV28 and TRBJ2-5; no clear D gene. The DNA end is a closer match to TRBJ2-7, so the J assignment may be wrong. Germline V gene data show CDR1 as MDHEN and CDR2 as SYDVKM. The CDR3 is 11 residues long. CDR3 sequence reads: CASGFSYEQYF. The CDR3, as DNA: TGTGCCAGCGGGTTTAGCTACGAGCAGTACTTC.